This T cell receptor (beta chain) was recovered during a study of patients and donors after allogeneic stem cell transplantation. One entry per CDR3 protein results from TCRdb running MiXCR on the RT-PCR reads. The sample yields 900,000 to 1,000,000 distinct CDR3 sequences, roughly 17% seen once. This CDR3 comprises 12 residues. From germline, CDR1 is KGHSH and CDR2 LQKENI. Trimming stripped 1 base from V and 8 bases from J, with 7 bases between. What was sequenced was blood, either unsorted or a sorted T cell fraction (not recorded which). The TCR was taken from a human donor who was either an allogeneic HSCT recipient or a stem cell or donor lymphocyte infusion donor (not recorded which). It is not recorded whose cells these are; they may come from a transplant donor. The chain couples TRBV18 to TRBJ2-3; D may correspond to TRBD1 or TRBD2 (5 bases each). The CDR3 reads CASSPQGSTQYF. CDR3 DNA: TGTGCCAGCTCACCACAGGGGAGTACGCAGTATTTT. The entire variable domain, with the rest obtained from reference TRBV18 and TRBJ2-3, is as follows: NAGVMQNPRHLVRRRGQEARLRCSPMKGHSHVYWYRQLPEEGLKFMVYLQKENIIDESGMPKERFSAEFPKEGPSILRIQQVVRGDSAAYFCASSPQGSTQYFGPGTRLTVL.